This T cell receptor (beta chain) was retrieved from a study of cytomegalovirus exposure and HLA in healthy donors. Background on the study: Roughly 180 million T cells yielded approximately 100 million unique TCR beta sequences, as an earlier analysis found.

On this clone: The antigen remains undetermined.

The CDR3 contains 14 residues. With 7 bases clipped from V and 9 bases from J, the junction kept 5 bases outside the gene matches. Germline assignment: CDR1 SGHTA and CDR2 FQGNSA. The PCR used 60 Vbeta and 13 Jbeta primers. Data came from immunoSEQ multiplex PCR; TCRdb stores just in-frame clones and leaves some out. The sample holds 90,000 to 120,000 clones, more than 70% seen once. Study results and caveats: The authors judged a highly shared variant cluster likely a sequencing artifact.

The receptor's source is a man aged 25 to 40 in good health and CMV-seronegative. Sequencing used PBMCs. The V gene is TRBV7-2, the J gene TRBJ2-5; 16 bases fit TRBD2. The CDR3 coding sequence is TGTGCCAGCAACCCCGGGACTAGCGGGAGGGCCCAGTACTTC. Its translation is CASNPGTSGRAQYF.